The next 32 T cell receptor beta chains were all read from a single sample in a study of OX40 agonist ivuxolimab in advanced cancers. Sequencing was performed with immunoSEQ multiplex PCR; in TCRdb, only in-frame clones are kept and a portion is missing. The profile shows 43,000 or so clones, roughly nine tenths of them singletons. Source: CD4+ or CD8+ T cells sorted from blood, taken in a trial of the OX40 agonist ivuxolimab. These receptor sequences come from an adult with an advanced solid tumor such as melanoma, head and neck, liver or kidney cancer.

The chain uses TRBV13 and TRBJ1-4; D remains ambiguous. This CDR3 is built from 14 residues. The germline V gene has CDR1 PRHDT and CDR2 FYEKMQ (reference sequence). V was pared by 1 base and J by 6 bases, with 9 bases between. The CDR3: CASSLVGVDEKLFF. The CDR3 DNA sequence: TGTGCCAGCAGCTTAGTCGGAGTAGATGAAAAACTGTTTTTT.

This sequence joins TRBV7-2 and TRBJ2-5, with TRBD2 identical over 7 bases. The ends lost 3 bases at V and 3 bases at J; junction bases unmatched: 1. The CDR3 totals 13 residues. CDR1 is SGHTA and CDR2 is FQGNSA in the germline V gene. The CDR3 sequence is CASSLLAEETQYF. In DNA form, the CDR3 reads TGTGCCAGCAGCTTGCTAGCGGAAGAGACCCAGTACTTC. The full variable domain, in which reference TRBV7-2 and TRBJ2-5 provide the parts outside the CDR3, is GAGVSQSPSNKVTEKGKDVELRCDPISGHTALYWYRQSLGQGLEFLIYFQGNSAPDKSGLPSDRFSAERTGGSVSTLTIQRTQQEDSAVYLCASSLLAEETQYFGPGTRLLVL.

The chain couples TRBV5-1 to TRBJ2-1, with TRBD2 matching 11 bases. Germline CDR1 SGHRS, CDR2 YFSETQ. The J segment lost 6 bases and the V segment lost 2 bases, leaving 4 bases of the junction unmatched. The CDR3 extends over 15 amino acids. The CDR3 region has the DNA TGCGCCAGCAGCTTCACTAGCGGGAGCGGCAATGAGCAGTTCTTC. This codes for CASSFTSGSGNEQFF.

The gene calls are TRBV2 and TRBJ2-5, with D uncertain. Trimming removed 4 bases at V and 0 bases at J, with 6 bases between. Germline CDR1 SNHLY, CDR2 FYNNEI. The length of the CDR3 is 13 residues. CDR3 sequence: CASSGLNQETQYF. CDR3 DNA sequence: TGTGCCAGCAGTGGACTTAACCAAGAGACCCAGTACTTC.

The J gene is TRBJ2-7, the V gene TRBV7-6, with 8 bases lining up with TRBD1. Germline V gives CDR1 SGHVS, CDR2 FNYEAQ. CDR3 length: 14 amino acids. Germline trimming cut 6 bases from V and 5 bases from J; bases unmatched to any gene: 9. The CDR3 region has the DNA TGTGCCAGCAGGCCCCTCGGACAGGGCCACGAGCAGTACTTC. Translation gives CASRPLGQGHEQYF.

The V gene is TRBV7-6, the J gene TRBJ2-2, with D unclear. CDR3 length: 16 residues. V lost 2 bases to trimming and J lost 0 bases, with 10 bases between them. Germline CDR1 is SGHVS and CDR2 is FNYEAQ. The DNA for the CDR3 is TGTGCCAGCAGCTTAATGGGGTTAACGAACACCGGGGAGCTGTTTTTT. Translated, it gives CASSLMGLTNTGELFF.

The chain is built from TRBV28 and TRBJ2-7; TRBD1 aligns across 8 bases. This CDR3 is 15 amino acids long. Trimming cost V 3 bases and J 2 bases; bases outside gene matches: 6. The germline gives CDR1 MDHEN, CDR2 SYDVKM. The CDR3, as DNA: TGTGCCAGCAGTTTGACAGGGGTCATTCCCTACGAGCAGTACTTC. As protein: CASSLTGVIPYEQYF. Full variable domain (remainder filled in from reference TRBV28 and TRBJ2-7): DVKVTQSSRYLVKRTGEKVFLECVQDMDHENMFWYRQDPGLGLRLIYFSYDVKMKEKGDIPEGYSVSREKKERFSLILESASTNQTSMYLCASSLTGVIPYEQYFGPGTRLTVT.

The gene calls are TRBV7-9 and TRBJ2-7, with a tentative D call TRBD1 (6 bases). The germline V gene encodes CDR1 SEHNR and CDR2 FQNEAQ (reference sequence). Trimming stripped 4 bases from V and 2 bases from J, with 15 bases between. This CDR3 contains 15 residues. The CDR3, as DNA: TGTGCCAGCAGCTCTTACAGGGTAAGGCCCTACGAGCAGTACTTC. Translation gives CASSSYRVRPYEQYF.

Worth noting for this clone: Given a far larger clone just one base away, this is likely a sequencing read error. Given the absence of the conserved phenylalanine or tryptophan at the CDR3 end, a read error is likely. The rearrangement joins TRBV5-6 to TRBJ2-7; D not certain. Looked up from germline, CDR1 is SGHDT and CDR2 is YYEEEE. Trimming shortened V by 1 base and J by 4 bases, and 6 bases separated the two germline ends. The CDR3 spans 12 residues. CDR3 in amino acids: CASSLSSYEQYC. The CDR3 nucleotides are TGTGCCAGCAGCTTGTCCTCGTACGAGCAGTACTGC.

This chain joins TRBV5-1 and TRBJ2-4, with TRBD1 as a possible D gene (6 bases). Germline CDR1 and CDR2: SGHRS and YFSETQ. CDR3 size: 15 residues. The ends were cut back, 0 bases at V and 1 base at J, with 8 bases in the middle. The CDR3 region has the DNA TGCGCCAGCAGCTTGGGGACAGCGGCCAAAAACATTCAGTACTTC. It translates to CASSLGTAAKNIQYF.

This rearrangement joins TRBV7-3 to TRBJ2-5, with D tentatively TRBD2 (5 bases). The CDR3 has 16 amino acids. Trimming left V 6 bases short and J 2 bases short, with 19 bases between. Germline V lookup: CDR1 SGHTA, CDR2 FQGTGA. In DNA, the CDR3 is TGTGCCAGCAGGGGGATTGGAGGAATAGTACAAGAGACCCAGTACTTC. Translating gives CASRGIGGIVQETQYF.

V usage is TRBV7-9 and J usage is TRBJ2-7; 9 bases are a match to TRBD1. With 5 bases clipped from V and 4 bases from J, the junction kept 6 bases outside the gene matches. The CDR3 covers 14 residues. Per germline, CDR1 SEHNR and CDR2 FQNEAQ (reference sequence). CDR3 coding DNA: TGTGCCAGCAGCACCTGGACAGGGGTTTACGAGCAGTACTTC. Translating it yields CASSTWTGVYEQYF.

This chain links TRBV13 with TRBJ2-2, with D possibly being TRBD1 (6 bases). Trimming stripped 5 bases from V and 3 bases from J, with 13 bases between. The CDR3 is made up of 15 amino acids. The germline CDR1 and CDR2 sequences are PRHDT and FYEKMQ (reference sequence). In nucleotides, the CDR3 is TGTGCCAGCAGCGGCCCCCAGGGGCACACCGGGGAGCTGTTTTTT. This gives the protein CASSGPQGHTGELFF.

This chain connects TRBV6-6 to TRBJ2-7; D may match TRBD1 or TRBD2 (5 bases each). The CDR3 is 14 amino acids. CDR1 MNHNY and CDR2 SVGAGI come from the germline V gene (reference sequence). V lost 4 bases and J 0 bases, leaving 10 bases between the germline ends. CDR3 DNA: TGTGCCAGCAGTTGGGGGAAAAGCTCCTACGAGCAGTACTTC. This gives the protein CASSWGKSSYEQYF.

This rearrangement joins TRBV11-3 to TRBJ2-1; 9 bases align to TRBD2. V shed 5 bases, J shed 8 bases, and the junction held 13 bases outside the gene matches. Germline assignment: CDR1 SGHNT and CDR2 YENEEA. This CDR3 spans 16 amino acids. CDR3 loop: CASSISGGGPSDEQFF. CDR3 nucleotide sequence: TGTGCCAGCAGCATTAGCGGGGGTGGCCCCTCCGATGAGCAGTTCTTC.

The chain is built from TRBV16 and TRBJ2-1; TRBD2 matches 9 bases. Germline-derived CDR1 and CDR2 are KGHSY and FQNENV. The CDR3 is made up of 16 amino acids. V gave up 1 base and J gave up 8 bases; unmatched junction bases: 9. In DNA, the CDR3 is TGTGCCAGCAGCCAATTAGATAGCGGGAGATCTGATGAGCAGTTCTTC. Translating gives CASSQLDSGRSDEQFF.

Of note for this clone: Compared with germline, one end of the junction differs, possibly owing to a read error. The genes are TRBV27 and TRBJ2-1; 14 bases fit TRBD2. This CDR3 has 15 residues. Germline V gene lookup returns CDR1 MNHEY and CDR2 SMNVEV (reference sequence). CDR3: CASSLSRLAGGPGIF. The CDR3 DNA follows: TGTGCCAGCAGTTTATCGAGACTAGCGGGAGGGCCGGGGATCTTC.

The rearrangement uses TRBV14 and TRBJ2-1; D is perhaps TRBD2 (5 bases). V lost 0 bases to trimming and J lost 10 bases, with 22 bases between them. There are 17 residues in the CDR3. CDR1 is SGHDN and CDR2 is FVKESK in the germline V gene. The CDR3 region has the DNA TGTGCCAGCAGCCAAGATCAGGCGTGGCGGGCTACTCAAGAGCAGTTCTTC. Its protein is CASSQDQAWRATQEQFF.

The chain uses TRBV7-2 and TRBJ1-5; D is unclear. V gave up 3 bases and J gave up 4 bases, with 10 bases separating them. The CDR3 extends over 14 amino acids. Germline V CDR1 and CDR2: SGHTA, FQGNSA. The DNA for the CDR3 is TGTGCCAGCAGCTTGCGACAAGGAAATCAGCCCCAGCATTTT. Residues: CASSLRQGNQPQHF.

The CDR3: CASSRGVGAGNTGELFF. CDR3 DNA sequence: TGTGCCAGTAGTAGAGGGGTAGGAGCGGGAAACACCGGGGAGCTGTTTTTT. J is TRBJ2-2 and V is TRBV19, with 7 bases that match TRBD2. The V and J ends lost 4 bases and 2 bases, in that order; junction bases with no gene match: 10. This CDR3 contains 17 residues. Germline-derived CDR1 and CDR2 are LNHDA and SQIVND (reference sequence). The full variable domain, completed using reference TRBV19 and TRBJ2-2, is DGGITQSPKYLFRKEGQNVTLSCEQNLNHDAMYWYRQDPGQGLRLIYYSQIVNDFQKGDIAEGYSVSREKKESFPLTVTSAQKNPTAFYLCASSRGVGAGNTGELFFGEGSRLTVL.

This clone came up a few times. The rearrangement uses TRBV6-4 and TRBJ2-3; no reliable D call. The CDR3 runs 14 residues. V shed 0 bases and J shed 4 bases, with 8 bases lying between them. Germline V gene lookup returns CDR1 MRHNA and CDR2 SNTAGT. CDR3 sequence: CASSDSARADTQYF. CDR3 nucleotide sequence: TGTGCCAGCAGTGACTCGGCTCGCGCAGATACGCAGTATTTT.

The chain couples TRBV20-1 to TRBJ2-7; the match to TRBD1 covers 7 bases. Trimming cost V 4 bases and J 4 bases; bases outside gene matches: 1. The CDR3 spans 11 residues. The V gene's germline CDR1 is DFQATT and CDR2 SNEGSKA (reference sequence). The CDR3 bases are TGCAGTGCTATACAGGGGTACGAGCAGTACTTC. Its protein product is CSAIQGYEQYF.

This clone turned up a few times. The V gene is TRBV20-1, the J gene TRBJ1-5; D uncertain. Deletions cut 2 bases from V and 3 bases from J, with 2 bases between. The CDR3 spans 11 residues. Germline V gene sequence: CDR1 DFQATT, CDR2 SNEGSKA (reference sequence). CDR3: CSARINQPQHF. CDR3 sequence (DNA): TGCAGTGCTAGAATCAATCAGCCCCAGCATTTT.

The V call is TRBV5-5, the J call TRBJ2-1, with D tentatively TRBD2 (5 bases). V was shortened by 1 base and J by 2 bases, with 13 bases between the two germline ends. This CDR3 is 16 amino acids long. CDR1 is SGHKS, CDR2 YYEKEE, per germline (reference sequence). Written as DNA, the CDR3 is TGTGCCAGCAGCTTGAGACGGGATTTAACCTACAATGAGCAGTTCTTC. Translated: CASSLRRDLTYNEQFF.

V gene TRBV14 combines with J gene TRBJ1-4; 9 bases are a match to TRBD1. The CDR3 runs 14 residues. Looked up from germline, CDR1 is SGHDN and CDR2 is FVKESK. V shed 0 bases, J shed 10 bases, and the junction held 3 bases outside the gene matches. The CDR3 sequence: CASSQDGDRAKLFF. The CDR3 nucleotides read TGTGCCAGCAGCCAAGATGGGGACAGGGCAAAACTGTTTTTT.

DNA for the CDR3: TGTGCCAGCAGCGTAGCTGGTCGGGCAGAGCGAACAACTAGCACAGATACGCAGTATTTT. Protein product: CASSVAGRAERTTSTDTQYF. V usage is TRBV9 and J usage is TRBJ2-3; D remains ambiguous. Germline V lookup: CDR1 SGDLS, CDR2 YYNGEE. Between the trimmed V and J ends, which lost 0 bases and 0 bases, there was a span of 23 bases. CDR3 length: 20 residues.

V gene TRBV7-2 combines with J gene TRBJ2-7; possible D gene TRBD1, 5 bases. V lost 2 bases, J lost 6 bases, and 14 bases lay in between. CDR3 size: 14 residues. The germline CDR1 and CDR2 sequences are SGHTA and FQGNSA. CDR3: CASSLTRVGSEQYF. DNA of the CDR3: TGTGCCAGCAGCTTAACCAGGGTTGGTTCCGAGCAGTACTTC.

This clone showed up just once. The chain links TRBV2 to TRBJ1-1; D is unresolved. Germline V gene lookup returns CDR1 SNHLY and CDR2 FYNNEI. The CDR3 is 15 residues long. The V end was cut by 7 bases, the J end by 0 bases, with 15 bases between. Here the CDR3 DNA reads TGTGCCAGCACCGCCGGGTACCCCGTGAACACTGAAGCTTTCTTT. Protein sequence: CASTAGYPVNTEAFF.

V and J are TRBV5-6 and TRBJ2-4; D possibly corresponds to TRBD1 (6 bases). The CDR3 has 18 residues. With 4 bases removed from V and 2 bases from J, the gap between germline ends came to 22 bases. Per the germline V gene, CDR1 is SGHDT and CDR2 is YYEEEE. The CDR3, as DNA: TGTGCCAGCAGCCACGGGTTGGGAGCCAGGGGTTCCAAAAACATTCAGTACTTC. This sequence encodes CASSHGLGARGSKNIQYF. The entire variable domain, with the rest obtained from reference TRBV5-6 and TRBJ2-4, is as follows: DAGVTQSPTHLIKTRGQQVTLRCSPKSGHDTVSWYQQALGQGPQFIFQYYEEEERQRGNFPDRFSGHQFPNYSSELNVNALLLGDSALYLCASSHGLGARGSKNIQYFGAGTRLSVL.

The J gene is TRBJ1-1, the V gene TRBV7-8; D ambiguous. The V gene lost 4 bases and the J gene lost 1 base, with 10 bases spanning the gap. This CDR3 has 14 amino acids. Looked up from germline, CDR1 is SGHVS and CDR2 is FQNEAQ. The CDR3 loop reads CASSYRTANTEAFF. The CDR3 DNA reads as TGTGCCAGCAGCTACCGGACGGCGAACACTGAAGCTTTCTTT. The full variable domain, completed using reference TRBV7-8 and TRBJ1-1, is GAGVSQSPRYKVAKRGQDVALRCDPISGHVSLFWYQQALGQGPEFLTYFQNEAQLDKSGLPSDRFFAERPEGSVSTLKIQRTQQEDSAVYLCASSYRTANTEAFFGQGTRLTVV.

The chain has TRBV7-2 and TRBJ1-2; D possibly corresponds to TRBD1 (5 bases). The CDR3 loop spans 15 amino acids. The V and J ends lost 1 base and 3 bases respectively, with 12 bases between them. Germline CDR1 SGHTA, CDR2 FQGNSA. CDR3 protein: CASSLVPGYDYGYTF. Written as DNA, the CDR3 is TGTGCCAGCAGCTTAGTGCCAGGGTACGACTATGGCTACACCTTC.

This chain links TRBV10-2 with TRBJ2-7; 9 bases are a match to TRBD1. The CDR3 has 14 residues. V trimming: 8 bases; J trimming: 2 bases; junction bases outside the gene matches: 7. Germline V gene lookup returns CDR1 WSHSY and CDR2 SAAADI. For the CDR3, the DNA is TGCGCCAGCGCCCACGGGACAGGGACCTACGAGCAGTACTTC. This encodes CASAHGTGTYEQYF.